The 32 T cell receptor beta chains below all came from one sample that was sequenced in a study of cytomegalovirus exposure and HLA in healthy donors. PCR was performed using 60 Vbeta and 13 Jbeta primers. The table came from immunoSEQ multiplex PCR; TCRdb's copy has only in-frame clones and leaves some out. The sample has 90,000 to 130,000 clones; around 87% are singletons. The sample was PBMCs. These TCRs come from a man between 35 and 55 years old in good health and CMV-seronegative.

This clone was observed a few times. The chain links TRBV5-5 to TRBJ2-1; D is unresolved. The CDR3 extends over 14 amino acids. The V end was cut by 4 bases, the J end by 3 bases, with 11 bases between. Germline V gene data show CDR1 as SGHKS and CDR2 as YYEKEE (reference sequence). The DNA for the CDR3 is TGTGCCAGCAGCCTAAGCCCATACTACAATGAGCAGTTCTTC. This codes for CASSLSPYYNEQFF.

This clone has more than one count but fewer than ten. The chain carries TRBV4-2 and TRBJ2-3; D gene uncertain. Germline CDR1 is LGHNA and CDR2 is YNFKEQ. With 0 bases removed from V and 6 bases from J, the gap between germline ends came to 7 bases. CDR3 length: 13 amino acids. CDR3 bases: TGTGCCAGCAGCCAAGAGAGCTCGGATACGCAGTATTTT. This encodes CASSQESSDTQYF.

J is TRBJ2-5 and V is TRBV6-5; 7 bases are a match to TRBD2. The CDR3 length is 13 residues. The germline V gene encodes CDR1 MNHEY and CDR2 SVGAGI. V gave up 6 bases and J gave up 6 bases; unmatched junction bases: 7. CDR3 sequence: CASRDSGKKTQYF. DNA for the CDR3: TGTGCCAGCAGAGACAGCGGGAAGAAGACCCAGTACTTC.

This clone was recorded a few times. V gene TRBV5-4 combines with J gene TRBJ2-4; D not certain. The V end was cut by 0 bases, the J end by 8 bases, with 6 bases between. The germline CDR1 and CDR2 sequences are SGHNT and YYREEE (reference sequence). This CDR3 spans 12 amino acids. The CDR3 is CASSLDGDIQYF. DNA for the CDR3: TGTGCCAGCAGCTTGGACGGTGACATTCAGTACTTC.

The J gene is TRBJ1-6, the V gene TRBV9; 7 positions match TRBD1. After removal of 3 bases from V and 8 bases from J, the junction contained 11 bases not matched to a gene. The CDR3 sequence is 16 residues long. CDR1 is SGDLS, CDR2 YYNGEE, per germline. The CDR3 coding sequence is TGTGCCAGCAGCGGCCCCATCACAGGGGTTGATTCACCCCTCCACTTT. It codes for CASSGPITGVDSPLHF.

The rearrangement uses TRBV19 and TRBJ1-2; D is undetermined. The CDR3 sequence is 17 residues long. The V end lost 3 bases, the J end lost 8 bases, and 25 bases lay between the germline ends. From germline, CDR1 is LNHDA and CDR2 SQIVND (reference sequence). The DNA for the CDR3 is TGTGCCAGTAGTATCCCTCGGACTACCCTCCCGTCGTACGGCTACACCTTC. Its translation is CASSIPRTTLPSYGYTF.

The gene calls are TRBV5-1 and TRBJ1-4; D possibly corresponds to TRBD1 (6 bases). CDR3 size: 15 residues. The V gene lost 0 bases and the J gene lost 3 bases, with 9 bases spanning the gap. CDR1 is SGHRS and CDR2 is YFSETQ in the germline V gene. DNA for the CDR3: TGCGCCAGCAGCTTGGAGGGGGTGTCTAATGAAAAACTGTTTTTT. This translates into CASSLEGVSNEKLFF.

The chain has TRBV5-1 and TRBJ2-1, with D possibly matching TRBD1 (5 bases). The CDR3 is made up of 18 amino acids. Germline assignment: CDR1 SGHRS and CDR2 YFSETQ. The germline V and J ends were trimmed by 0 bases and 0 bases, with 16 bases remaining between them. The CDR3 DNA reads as TGCGCCAGCAGCTTGGAAGGCAGGGCTGGGTCCTCCTACAATGAGCAGTTCTTC. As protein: CASSLEGRAGSSYNEQFF.

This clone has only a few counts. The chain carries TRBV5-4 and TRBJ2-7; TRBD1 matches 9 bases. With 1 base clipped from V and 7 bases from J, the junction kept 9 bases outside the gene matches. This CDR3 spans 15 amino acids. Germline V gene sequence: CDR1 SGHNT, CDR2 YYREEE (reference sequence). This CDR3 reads CASSLQGQGLREQYF. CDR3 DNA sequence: TGTGCCAGCAGCTTGCAGGGACAGGGCCTCAGAGAGCAGTACTTC.

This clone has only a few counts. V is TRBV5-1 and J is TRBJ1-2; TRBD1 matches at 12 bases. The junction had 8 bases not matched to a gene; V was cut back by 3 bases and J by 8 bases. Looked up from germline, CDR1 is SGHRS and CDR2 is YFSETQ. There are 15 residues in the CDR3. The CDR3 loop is CASSSAGTGGFGYTF. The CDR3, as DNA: TGCGCCAGCAGCTCCGCCGGGACAGGGGGCTTCGGCTACACCTTC.

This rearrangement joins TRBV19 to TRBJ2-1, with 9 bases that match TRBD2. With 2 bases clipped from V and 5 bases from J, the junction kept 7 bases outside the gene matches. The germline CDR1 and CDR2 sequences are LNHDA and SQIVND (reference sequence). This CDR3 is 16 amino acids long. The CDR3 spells CASSIFGGGGNNEQFF. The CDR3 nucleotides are TGTGCCAGTAGTATATTCGGCGGGGGGGGCAACAATGAGCAGTTCTTC.

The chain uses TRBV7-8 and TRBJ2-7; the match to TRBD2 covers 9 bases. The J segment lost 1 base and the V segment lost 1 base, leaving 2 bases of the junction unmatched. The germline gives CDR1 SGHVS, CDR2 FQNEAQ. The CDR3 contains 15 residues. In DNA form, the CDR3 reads TGTGCCAGCAGCTTAGGCGGGGGGGCATCCTACGAGCAGTACTTC. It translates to CASSLGGGASYEQYF.

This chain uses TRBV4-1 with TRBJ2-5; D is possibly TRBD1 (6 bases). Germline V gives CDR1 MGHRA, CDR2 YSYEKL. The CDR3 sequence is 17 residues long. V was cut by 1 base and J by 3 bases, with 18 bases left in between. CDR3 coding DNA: TGCGCCAGCAGCCAAGGGGCGGGCGTAGGGGGTAAAGAGACCCAGTACTTC. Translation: CASSQGAGVGGKETQYF.

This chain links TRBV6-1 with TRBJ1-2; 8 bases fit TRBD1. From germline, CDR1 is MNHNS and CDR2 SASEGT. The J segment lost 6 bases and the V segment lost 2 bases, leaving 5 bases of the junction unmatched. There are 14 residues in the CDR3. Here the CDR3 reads CASSELRQGNGYTF. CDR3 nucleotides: TGTGCCAGCAGTGAACTGAGACAGGGGAATGGCTACACCTTC.

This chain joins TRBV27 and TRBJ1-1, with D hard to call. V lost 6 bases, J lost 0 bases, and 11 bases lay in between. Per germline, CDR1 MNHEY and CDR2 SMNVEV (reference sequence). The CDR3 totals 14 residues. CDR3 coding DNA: TGTGCCAGCAGCTCGGCAGAGGTGAACACTGAAGCTTTCTTT. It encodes CASSSAEVNTEAFF.

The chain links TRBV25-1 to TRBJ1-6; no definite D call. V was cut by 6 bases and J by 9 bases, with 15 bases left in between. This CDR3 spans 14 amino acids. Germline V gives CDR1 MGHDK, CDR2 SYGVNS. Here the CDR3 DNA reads TGTGCCAGCAGCCCTAAATTACCTGCTTCACCCCTCCACTTT. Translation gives CASSPKLPASPLHF.

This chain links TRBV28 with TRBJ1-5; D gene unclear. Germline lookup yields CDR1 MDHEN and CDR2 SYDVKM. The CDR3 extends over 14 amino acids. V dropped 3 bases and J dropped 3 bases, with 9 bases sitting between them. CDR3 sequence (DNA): TGTGCCAGCAGTTTCAGAGGGTCCAATCAGCCCCAGCATTTT. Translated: CASSFRGSNQPQHF.

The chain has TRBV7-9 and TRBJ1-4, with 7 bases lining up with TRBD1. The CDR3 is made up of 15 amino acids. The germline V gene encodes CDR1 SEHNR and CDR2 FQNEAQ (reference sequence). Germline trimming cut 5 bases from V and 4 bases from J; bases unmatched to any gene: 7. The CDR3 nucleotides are TGTGCCAGCAGCGCCCGGACAGGAGTTAATGAAAAACTGTTTTTT. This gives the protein CASSARTGVNEKLFF.

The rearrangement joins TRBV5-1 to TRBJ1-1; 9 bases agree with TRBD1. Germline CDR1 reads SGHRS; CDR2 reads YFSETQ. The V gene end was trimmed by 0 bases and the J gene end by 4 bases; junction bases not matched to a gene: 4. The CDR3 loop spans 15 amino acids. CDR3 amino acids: CASSLADRGPTEAFF. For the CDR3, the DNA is TGCGCCAGCAGCTTGGCGGACAGGGGCCCCACTGAAGCTTTCTTT.

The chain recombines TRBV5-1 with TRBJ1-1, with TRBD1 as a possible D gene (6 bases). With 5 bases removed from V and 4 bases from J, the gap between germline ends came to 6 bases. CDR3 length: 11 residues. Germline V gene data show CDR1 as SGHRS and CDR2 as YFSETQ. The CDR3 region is CASRGATEAFF. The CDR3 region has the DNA TGCGCCAGCAGGGGGGCCACTGAAGCTTTCTTT.

The CDR3 reads CASSLGIRVSPYPGNTIYF. CDR3 in DNA: TGTGCCAGCAGCTTAGGCATCAGGGTTTCACCATACCCTGGAAACACCATATATTTT. This chain joins TRBV11-2 and TRBJ1-3; the D gene is possibly TRBD1 (5 bases). The V end lost 1 base, the J end lost 2 bases, and 21 bases lay between the germline ends. Germline loops: CDR1 SGHAT, CDR2 FQNNGV. The CDR3 is 19 amino acids.

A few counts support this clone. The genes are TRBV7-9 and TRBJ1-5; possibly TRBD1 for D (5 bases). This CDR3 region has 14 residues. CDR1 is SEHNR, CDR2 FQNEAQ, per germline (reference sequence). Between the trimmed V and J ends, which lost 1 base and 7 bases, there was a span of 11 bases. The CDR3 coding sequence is TGTGCCAGCAGCTTAGGGGGGGTTGGGCAGCCCCAGCATTTT. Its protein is CASSLGGVGQPQHF.

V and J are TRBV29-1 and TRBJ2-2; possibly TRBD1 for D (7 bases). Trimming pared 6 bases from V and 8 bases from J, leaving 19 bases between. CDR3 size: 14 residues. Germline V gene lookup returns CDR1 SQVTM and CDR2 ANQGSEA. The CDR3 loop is CSVDTGEVFGELFF. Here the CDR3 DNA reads TGCAGCGTAGACACAGGGGAGGTGTTTGGGGAGCTGTTTTTT.

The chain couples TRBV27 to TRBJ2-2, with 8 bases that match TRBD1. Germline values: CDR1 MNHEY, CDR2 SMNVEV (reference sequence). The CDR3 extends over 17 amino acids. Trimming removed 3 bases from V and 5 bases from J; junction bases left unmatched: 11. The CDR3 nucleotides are TGTGCCAGCAGTTTCCAACTCCGACAGGGGCATACCGGGGAGCTGTTTTTT. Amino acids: CASSFQLRQGHTGELFF.

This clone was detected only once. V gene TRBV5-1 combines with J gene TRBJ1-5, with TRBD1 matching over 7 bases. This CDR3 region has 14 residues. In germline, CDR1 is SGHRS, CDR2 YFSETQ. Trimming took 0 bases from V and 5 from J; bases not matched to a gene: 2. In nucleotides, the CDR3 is TGCGCCAGCAGCTTGGCAGGGGGAGATCAGCCCCAGCATTTT. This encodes CASSLAGGDQPQHF.

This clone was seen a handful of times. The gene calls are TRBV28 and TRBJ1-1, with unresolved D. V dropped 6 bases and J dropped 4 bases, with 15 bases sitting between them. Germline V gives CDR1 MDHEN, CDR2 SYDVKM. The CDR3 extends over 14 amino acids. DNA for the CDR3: TGTGCCAGCAGCGCGGCAGCCCGGGGCACTGAAGCTTTCTTT. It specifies CASSAAARGTEAFF.

CDR3 region: CASSLEGGGTGELFF. DNA of the CDR3: TGCGCCAGCAGCTTGGAAGGCGGGGGCACCGGGGAGCTGTTTTTT. The V gene is TRBV5-1, the J gene TRBJ2-2, with 7 bases that match TRBD2. J was trimmed by 4 bases and V by 0 bases; bases with no gene match: 3. This CDR3 is 15 amino acids long. Germline V gene sequence: CDR1 SGHRS, CDR2 YFSETQ.

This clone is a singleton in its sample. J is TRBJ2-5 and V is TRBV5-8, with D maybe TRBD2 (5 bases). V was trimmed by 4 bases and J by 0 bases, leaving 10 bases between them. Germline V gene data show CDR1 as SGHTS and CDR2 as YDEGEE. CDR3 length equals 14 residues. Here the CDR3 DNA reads TGTGCCAGCAGCCCTGGGGAGTACCAAGAGACCCAGTACTTC. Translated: CASSPGEYQETQYF.

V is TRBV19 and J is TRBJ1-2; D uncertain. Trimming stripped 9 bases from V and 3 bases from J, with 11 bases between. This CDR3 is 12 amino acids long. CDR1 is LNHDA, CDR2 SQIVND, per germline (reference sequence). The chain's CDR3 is CASRHLYYGYTF. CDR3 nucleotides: TGTGCCAGCAGACACCTATACTATGGCTACACCTTC.

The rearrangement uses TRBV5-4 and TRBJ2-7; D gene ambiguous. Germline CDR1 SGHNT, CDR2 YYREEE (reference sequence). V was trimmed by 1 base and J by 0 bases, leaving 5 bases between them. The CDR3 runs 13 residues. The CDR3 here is CASSLPNSYEQYF. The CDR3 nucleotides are TGTGCCAGCAGCTTGCCCAACTCCTACGAGCAGTACTTC.

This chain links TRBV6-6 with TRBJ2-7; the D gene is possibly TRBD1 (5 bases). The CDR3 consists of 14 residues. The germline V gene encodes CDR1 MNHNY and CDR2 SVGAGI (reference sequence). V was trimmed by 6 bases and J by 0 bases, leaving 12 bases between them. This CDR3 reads CASRTGASSYEQYF. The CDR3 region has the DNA TGTGCCAGCAGAACAGGAGCGAGCTCCTACGAGCAGTACTTC.

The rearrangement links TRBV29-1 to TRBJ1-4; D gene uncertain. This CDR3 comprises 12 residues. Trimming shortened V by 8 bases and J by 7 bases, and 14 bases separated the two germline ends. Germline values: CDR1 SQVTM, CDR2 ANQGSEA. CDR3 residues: CSSRREGEKLFF. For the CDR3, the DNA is TGCAGCTCCCGGAGGGAGGGTGAAAAACTGTTTTTT.